This T cell receptor beta chain derives from a study of T cell clonotyping in hematopoietic cell transplantation. Study background: Recipients' pretransplant samples followed cytoreduction. Findings of the study overall: Recipient TCR diversity dropped after transplant; expanded clonotypes rose from day 30 to 180. Few recipient clonotypes overlapped donors; over 95% were de novo at given depth.

Noted time point: recipient sample about 28 days before transplant, after cytoreduction. As to this clone: Antigen specificity is unknown.

The germline gives CDR1 MDHEN, CDR2 SYDVKM. CDR3 size: 15 residues. Trimming shortened V by 7 bases and J by 0 bases, and 10 bases separated the two germline ends. Only in-frame clones appear in the TCRdb table, and some are missing; sequencing was by immunoSEQ multiplex PCR. The data contain about 7,400 clones, roughly 91% of them singletons. The chain combines TRBV28 with TRBJ1-6; perhaps TRBD1 as D (6 bases). The receptor's source is a man aged 55 to 70 with acute myeloid leukemia. Some clones in this sample may be carry-over from other donors' samples. The material sequenced was peripheral blood mononuclear cells, taken before stem cell transplant. CDR3 DNA: TGTGCCAGCAACACAGGGAGCTCCTATAATTCACCCCTCCACTTT. Protein sequence: CASNTGSSYNSPLHF.